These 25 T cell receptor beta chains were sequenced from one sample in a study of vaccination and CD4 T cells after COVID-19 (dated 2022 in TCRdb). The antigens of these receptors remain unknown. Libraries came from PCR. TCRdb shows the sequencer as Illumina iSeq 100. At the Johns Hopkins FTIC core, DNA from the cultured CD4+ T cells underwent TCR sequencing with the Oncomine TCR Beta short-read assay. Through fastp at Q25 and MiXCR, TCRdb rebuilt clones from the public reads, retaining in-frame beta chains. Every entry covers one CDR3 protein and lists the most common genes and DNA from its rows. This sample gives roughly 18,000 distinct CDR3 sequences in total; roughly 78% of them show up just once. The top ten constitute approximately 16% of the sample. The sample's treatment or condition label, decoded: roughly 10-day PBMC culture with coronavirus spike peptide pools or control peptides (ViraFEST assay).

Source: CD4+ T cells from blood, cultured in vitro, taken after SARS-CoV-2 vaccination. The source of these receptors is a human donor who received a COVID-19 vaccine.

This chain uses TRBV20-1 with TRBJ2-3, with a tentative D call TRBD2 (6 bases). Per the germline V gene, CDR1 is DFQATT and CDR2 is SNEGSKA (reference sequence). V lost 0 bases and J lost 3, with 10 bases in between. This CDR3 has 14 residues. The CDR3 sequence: CSARDGAGTDTQYF. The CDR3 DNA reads TGCAGTGCTAGAGATGGTGCGGGGACAGATACGCAGTATTTT.

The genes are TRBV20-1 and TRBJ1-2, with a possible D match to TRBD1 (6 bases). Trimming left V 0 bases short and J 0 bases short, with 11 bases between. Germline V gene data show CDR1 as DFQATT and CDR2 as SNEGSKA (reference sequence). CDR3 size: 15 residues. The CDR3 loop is CSARDHGQPNYGYTF. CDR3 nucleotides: TGCAGTGCTAGAGATCACGGACAGCCTAACTATGGCTACACCTTC.

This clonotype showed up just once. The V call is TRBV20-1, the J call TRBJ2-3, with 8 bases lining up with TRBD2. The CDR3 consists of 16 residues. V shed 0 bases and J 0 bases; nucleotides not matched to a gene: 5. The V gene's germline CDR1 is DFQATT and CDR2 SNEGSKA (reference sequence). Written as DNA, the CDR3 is TGCAGTGCTAGAGATCAGCGGGGGACTAGCACAGATACGCAGTATTTT. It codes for CSARDQRGTSTDTQYF.

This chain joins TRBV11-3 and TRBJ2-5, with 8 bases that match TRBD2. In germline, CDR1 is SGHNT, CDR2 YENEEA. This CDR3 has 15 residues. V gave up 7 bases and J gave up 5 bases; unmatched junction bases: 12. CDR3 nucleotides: TGTGCCAGCACTTCCCACGGGGGGGCCTATGAGACCCAGTACTTC. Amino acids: CASTSHGGAYETQYF.

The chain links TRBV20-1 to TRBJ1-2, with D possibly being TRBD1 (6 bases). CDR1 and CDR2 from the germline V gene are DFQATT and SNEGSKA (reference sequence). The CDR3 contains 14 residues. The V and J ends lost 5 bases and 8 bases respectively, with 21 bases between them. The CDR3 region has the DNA TGCAGTGCTCCCGAGGACAGCTTTGATCGCGGCTACACCTTC. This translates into CSAPEDSFDRGYTF.

The CDR3 sequence: CASSIFPRTGSANYGYTF. The CDR3 nucleotides read TGTGCCAGTAGTATATTCCCCAGGACAGGGTCTGCTAACTATGGCTACACCTTC. This chain joins TRBV19 and TRBJ1-2, with 8 bases matching TRBD1. This CDR3 comprises 18 residues. Trimming removed 2 bases from V and 0 bases from J; junction bases left unmatched: 11. Germline V gene data show CDR1 as LNHDA and CDR2 as SQIVND (reference sequence).

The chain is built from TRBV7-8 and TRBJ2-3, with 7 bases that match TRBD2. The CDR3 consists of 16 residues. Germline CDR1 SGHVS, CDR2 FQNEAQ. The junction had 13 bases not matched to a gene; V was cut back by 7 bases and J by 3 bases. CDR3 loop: CASIPGRAGQTDTQYF. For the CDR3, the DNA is TGTGCCAGCATCCCTGGGAGGGCGGGGCAAACAGATACGCAGTATTTT. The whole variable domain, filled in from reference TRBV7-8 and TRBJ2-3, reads GAGVSQSPRYKVAKRGQDVALRCDPISGHVSLFWYQQALGQGPEFLTYFQNEAQLDKSGLPSDRFFAERPEGSVSTLKIQRTQQEDSAVYLCASIPGRAGQTDTQYFGPGTRLTVL.

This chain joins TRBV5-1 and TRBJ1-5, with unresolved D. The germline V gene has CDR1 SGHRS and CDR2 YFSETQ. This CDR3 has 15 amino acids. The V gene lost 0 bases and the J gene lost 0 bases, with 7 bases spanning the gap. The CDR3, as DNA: TGCGCCAGCAGCTTGGAACATTATAGCAATCAGCCCCAGCATTTT. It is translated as CASSLEHYSNQPQHF.

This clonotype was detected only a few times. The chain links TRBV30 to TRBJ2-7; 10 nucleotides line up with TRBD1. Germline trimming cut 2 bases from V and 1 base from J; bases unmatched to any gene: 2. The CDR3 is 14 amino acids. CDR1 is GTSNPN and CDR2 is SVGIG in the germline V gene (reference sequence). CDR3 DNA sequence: TGTGCCTGGAGTTCGGGACAGGGGTCCTACGAGCAGTACTTC. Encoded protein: CAWSSGQGSYEQYF.

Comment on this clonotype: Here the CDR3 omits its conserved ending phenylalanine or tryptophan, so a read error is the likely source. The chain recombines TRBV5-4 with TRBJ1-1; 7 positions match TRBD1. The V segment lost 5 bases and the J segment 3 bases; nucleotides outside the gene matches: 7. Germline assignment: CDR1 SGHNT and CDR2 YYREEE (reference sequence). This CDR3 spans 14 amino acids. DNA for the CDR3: TGTGCCAGCAGGGAGGGACAGCTTTACACTGAAGCTTTCTCT. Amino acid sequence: CASREGQLYTEAFS.

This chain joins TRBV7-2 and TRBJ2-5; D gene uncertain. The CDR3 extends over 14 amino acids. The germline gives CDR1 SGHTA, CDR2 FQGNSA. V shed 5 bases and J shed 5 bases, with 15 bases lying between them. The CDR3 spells CASSPSGVRETQYF. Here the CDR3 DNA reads TGTGCCAGCAGCCCGAGTGGGGTCAGGGAGACCCAGTACTTC. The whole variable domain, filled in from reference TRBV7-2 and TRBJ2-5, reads GAGVSQSPSNKVTEKGKDVELRCDPISGHTALYWYRQSLGQGLEFLIYFQGNSAPDKSGLPSDRFSAERTGGSVSTLTIQRTQQEDSAVYLCASSPSGVRETQYFGPGTRLLVL.

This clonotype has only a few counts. The CDR3 region has the DNA TGTGCCAGCAACAACAGGGGGGCTGACAATGAGCAGTTCTTC. It specifies CASNNRGADNEQFF. The rearrangement joins TRBV2 to TRBJ2-1, with 8 bases matching TRBD1. Germline CDR1 SNHLY, CDR2 FYNNEI. V lost 7 bases to trimming and J lost 5 bases; unmatched junction nucleotides: 7. This CDR3 contains 14 residues.

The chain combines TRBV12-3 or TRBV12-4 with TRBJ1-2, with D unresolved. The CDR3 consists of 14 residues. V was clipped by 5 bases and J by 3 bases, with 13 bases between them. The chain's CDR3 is CASSAWRKDYGYTF. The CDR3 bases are TGTGCCAGCAGTGCCTGGCGGAAGGACTATGGCTACACCTTC.

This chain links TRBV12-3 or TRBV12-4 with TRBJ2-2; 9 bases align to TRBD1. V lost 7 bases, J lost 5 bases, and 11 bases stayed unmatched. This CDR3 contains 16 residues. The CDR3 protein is CASKVSRDRATGELFF. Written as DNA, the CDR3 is TGTGCCAGCAAAGTCAGCCGGGACAGGGCGACCGGGGAGCTGTTTTTT.

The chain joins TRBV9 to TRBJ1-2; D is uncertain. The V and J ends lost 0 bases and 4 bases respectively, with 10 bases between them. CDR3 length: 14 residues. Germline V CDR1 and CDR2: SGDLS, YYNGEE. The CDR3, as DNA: TGTGCCAGCAGCGTAGTTCAAGGGTCCTATGGCTACACCTTC. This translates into CASSVVQGSYGYTF.

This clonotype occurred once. DNA of the CDR3: TGTGCCAGCAGCTTATCACTAGCCCCTGGGGAGACCCAGTACTTC. Amino acid sequence: CASSLSLAPGETQYF. The rearrangement uses TRBV5-4 and TRBJ2-5; TRBD2 is a possible D gene (6 bases). The length of the CDR3 is 15 residues. V lost 2 bases, J lost 5 bases, and 16 bases lay in between. Germline values: CDR1 SGHNT, CDR2 YYREEE (reference sequence).

CDR3 sequence reads: CAISADGGSETQYF. CDR3 bases: TGTGCCATCAGTGCAGACGGGGGCTCAGAGACCCAGTACTTC. V gene TRBV10-3 combines with J gene TRBJ2-5; the D call may be TRBD1 or TRBD2 (6 bases each). Between the trimmed V and J ends, which lost 4 bases and 4 bases, there was a span of 13 bases. Germline V CDR1 and CDR2: ENHRY, SYGVKD. There are 14 residues in the CDR3.

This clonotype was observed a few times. CDR3 in amino acids: CSARDLQGARDSPLHF. The CDR3 nucleotides read TGCAGTGCTAGAGATCTCCAGGGGGCAAGGGATTCACCCCTCCACTTT. V usage is TRBV20-1 and J usage is TRBJ1-6, with 8 bases that match TRBD1. The CDR3 is 16 amino acids. V lost 0 bases to trimming and J lost 8 bases; unmatched junction nucleotides: 9. Germline assignment: CDR1 DFQATT and CDR2 SNEGSKA (reference sequence).

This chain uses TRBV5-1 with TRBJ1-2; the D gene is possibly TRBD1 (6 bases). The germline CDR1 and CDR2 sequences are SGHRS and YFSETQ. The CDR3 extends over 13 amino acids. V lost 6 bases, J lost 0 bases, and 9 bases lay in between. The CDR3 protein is CASKGTSNYGYTF. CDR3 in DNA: TGCGCCAGCAAAGGGACATCTAACTATGGCTACACCTTC.

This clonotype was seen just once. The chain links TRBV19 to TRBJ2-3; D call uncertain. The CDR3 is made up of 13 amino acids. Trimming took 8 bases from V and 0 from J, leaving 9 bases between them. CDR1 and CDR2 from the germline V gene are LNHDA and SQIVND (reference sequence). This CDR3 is CASEPTSTDTQYF. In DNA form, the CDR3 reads TGTGCCAGTGAACCGACTAGCACAGATACGCAGTATTTT.

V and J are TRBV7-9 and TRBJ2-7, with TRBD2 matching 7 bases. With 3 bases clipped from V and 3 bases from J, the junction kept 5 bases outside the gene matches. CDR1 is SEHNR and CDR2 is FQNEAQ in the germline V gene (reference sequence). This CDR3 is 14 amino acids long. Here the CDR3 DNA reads TGTGCCAGCAGCTTGGGTGGCGGGGGCTACGAGCAGTACTTC. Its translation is CASSLGGGGYEQYF. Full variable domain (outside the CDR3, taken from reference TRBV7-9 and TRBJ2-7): DTGVSQNPRHKITKRGQNVTFRCDPISEHNRLYWYRQTLGQGPEFLTYFQNEAQLEKSRLLSDRFSAERPKGSFSTLEIQRTEQGDSAMYLCASSLGGGGYEQYFGPGTRLTVT.

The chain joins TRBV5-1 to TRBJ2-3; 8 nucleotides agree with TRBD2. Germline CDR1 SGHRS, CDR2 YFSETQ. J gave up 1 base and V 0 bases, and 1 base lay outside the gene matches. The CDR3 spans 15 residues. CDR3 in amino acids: CASSLDSGGTDTQYF. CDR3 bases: TGCGCCAGCAGCTTGGATAGCGGGGGCACAGATACGCAGTATTTT.

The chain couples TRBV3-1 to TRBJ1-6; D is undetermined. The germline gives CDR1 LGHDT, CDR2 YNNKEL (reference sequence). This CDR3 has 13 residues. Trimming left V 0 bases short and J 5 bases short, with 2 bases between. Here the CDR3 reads CASSQDNNSPLHF. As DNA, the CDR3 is TGTGCCAGCAGCCAAGATAATAATTCACCCCTCCACTTT.

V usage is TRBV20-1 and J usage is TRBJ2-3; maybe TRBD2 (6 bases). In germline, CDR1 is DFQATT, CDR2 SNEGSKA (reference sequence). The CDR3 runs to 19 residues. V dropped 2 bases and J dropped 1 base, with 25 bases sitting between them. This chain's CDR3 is CSARNYRGRDSGRTDTQYF. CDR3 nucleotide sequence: TGCAGTGCTAGAAACTATAGGGGCCGGGATAGCGGACGCACAGATACGCAGTATTTT.

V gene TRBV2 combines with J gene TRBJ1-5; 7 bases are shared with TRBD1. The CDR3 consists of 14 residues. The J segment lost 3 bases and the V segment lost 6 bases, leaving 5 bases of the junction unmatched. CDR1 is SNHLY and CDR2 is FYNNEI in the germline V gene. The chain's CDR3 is CASSYDRANQPQHF. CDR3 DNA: TGTGCCAGCAGCTACGACAGGGCCAATCAGCCCCAGCATTTT.